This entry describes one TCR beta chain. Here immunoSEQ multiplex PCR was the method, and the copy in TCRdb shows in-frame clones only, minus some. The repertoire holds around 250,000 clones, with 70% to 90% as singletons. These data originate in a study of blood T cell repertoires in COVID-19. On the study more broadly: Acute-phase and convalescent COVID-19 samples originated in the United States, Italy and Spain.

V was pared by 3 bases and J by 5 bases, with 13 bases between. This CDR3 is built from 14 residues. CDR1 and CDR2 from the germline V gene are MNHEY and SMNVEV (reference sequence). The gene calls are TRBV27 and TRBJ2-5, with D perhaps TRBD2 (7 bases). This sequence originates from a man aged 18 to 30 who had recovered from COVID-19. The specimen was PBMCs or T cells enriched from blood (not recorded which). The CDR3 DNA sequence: TGTGCCAGCAGTTTTAGGGGGGGAACGGAGACCCAGTACTTC. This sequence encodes CASSFRGGTETQYF.